This TCR beta chain derives from a study of PD-L1 blockade in urothelial cancer (dated by TCRdb to the late 2010s). About the investigation overall: Every patient began therapy at some point between 2013 and 2015 and was given atezolizumab 1,200 mg intravenously every 3 weeks. About nine tenths of the roughly 29 patients were males with bladder-origin urothelial cancer, and 18 of 29 reported a prior smoking history. An ECOG performance status of 0 or 1 was recorded for the patients, and 0 to 3 prior chemotherapy regimens had been received by the patients. Blood samples were analyzed at two time points: 3 weeks after treatment start (second dose) and 6 weeks after treatment start. Blood samples gave a median of roughly 150,000 T cells and tens of thousands of unique TCRs, with a median clonality of 0.080. An exploratory multi-omic analysis was conducted of the somatic, immune and clinical correlates of response to PD-L1 blockade with atezolizumab in urothelial cancer. Pretreatment tumor samples, along with matched peripheral blood serially collected before and after atezolizumab treatment, were subjected to TCR sequencing. Durable clinical benefit was defined as a progression-free survival longer than 6 months, and TCR features were additionally tested against progression-free survival and overall survival. Whole exome sequencing and RNA sequencing of pretreatment tumors were performed alongside TCR sequencing in the same patients. Eight to ten patients achieved durable clinical benefit and around 19 did not. Over 28 patients had pretreatment blood TCR-seq, some 25 had at least one posttreatment blood collection, and some 25 had tumor TCR-seq. General findings and caveats noted by the study authors: Improved progression-free and overall survival was found to be associated with pretreatment peripheral blood TCR clonality below the median. At 3 weeks after the start of treatment, tumor-associated TCR clones in peripheral blood had expanded more in patients with durable benefit (n ≈ 22, p = 0.022). Small sample size (n ≈ 29) and many exploratory analyses mean the results are intended to be hypothesis-generating.

A cohort of more than 25 patients with locally advanced or metastatic urothelial carcinoma, treated at Memorial Sloan Kettering on a trial protocol, was included. Peripheral blood mononuclear cells were collected pretreatment and during treatment, with between 1 and 8 total time points obtained per patient. The Qiagen DNeasy Blood extraction kit was used to purify genomic DNA from total PBMCs and from tumor samples. PBMCs were collected pretreatment and during treatment, and were isolated and stored as previously described. For this clone: This clone's antigen is unknown. The sample holds no much larger clone one base away, and base qualities are not on file.

The CDR3 starts with the cysteine, ends with the phenylalanine, and has 14 residues. This entry keeps only the CDR3 DNA: 42 bases, framed from base 1. V is shortened by 4 bases, J by 8 bases, and the region joining them spans 17 bases. CDR1 and CDR2 were assigned from the germline V gene as MDHEN and SYDVKM. Each PCR received spiked-in synthetic TCR analog templates so that absolute template abundance could be estimated from read counts. Using the immunoSEQ assay, TCRbeta CDR3 regions were amplified from genomic DNA with bias-controlled V and J gene primers. Sequencing of rearranged TCRbeta segments was performed at approximately 20X coverage. Concerning the study's data processing: Clustering was used to correct sequencing errors, and CDR3s were annotated against IMGT so that V, D and J genes could be assigned. Downstream analyses used only productive TCRbeta rearrangements, leaving out any out-of-frame or stop-codon sequences. Clonality was computed as one minus Shannon entropy normalized by the log of the number of unique productive sequences. Fisher's exact test with Benjamini-Hochberg correction, at a threshold of adjusted p below 0.01, was used to find clones that differed between time points or between blood and tumor. Here the immuneACCESS table is served through TCRdb, limited to in-frame sequences with V and J called. Missing clones are a known gap in these copies; in checked studies unresolved V genes cover under half, and the rest lacks a known reason. Clone size and the V and J calls come from that table; the DNA yielded D and trimming. The sample yields 35,000 to 45,000 clones; around 88% were counted once. The top ten clonotypes cover about 15% of the sample.

The receptor chain draws on TRBV28 and TRBJ1-2; possibly the D gene is TRBD1, per 5 matching bases. This sequence originates from a man in his sixties with urothelial cancer. The specimen comprised PBMCs, sampled around atezolizumab (anti-PD-L1) treatment. The DNA reads TGTGCCAGCAGTTCAAATCAGGGAATTAAAGGCTACACCTTC. Protein translation: CASSSNQGIKGYTF.